The 7 T cell receptor beta chains in this list originate from one sample, sequenced in a study of beta chain features in type 1 diabetes. TCRB transcripts that were expressed got sequenced, as all of the isolated RNA had been reverse transcribed. Sequenced by immunoSEQ multiplex PCR; TCRdb stores in-frame clones only, minus some. This sample carries around 500,000 clones, over 25% of them seen once, and the ten largest clones take almost 0.065%. The sequencing sample was made of naive CD4+ T cells from blood. The source of these receptors is a man aged 18 to 30 in good health.

This clone has only a few counts. The chain couples TRBV29-1 to TRBJ2-3; the D is unclear. The V and J ends lost 1 base and 0 bases respectively, with 8 bases between them. Germline loops: CDR1 SQVTM, CDR2 ANQGSEA. The CDR3 spans 14 residues. CDR3 sequence reads: CSVEVTQSTDTQYF. The CDR3 DNA sequence: TGCAGCGTTGAAGTAACTCAGAGCACAGATACGCAGTATTTT.

V is TRBV5-1 and J is TRBJ2-1; 15 nucleotides match TRBD2. Germline V CDR1 and CDR2: SGHRS, YFSETQ. Unmatched junction bases numbered 6, after V lost 4 bases and J lost 7 bases. This CDR3 contains 16 residues. CDR3 nucleotide sequence: TGCGCCAGCAGCCGGGCCGGGACTAGCGGGAGGAATGAGCAGTTCTTC. Translation gives CASSRAGTSGRNEQFF.

The rearrangement joins TRBV9 to TRBJ2-1; tentatively, D is TRBD2 (6 bases). CDR3 size: 18 residues. Germline V gives CDR1 SGDLS, CDR2 YYNGEE. With 0 bases removed from V and 0 bases from J, the gap between germline ends came to 16 bases. As DNA, the CDR3 is TGTGCCAGCAGCGTAGCGGGGGATCCGCAGAGCTCCTACAATGAGCAGTTCTTC. Translating it yields CASSVAGDPQSSYNEQFF. Full variable domain (remainder filled in from reference TRBV9 and TRBJ2-1): DSGVTQTPKHLITATGQRVTLRCSPRSGDLSVYWYQQSLDQGLQFLIQYYNGEERAKGNILERFSAQQFPDLHSELNLSSLELGDSALYFCASSVAGDPQSSYNEQFFGPGTRLTVL.

This clone was recorded a few times. In nucleotides, the CDR3 is TGCAGTGTTAGCGCCGAGACCCAGTACTTC. Translating gives CSVSAETQYF. The chain combines TRBV20-1 with TRBJ2-5; a weak D match, TRBD2 (5 bases). Trimming left V 7 bases short and J 5 bases short, with 8 bases between. The CDR3 runs 10 residues. Per the germline V gene, CDR1 is DFQATT and CDR2 is SNEGSKA (reference sequence).

There are a few counts of this clone. This chain joins TRBV5-1 and TRBJ2-7; 9 bases are shared with TRBD2. The V segment lost 4 bases and the J segment 7 bases; nucleotides outside the gene matches: 3. In germline, CDR1 is SGHRS, CDR2 YFSETQ. The CDR3 runs 12 residues. The CDR3 coding sequence is TGCGCCAGCAGCAGGACTAGCGATGAGCAGTACTTC. This translates into CASSRTSDEQYF.

This clone was seen just once. No DNA is shown, since the ends of the CDR3 on it are uncertain; the CDR3 is the one TCRdb lists. The chain uses TRBV6-5 and TRBJ2-4; the table's D call, TRBD2, was not checked against the DNA. The CDR3 is 15 residues long, counting both termini. Germline V gives CDR1 MNHEY, CDR2 SVGAGI. CDR3 in amino acids: CASSSSSLAKNIQYF.

The CDR3 here is CASSPSQGRGSYNEQFF. The DNA of the CDR3 is TGTGCCAGCAGCCCCTCCCAGGGGAGAGGGTCCTACAATGAGCAGTTCTTC. The chain has TRBV7-9 and TRBJ2-1, with a possible D match to TRBD1 (6 bases). Looked up from germline, CDR1 is SEHNR and CDR2 is FQNEAQ (reference sequence). The CDR3 loop spans 17 amino acids. Trimming left V 5 bases short and J 1 base short, with 18 bases between.